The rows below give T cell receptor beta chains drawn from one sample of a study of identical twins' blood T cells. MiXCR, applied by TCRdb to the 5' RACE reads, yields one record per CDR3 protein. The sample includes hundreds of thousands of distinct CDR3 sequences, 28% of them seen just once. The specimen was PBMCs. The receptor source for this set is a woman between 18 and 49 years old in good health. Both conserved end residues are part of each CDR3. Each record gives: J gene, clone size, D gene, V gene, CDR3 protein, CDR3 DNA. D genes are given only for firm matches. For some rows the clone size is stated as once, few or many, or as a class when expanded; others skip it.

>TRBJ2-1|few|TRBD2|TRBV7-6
CASSTGLAGGHEQFF
TGTGCCAGCAGTACTGGACTAGCGGGAGGGCATGAGCAGTTCTTC
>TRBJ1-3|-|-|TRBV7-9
CASSLLGSAPGNTIYF
TGTGCCAGCAGCTTACTGGGTAGTGCGCCGGGAAACACCATATATTTT
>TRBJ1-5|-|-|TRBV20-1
CSARYRNQPQHF
TGCAGTGCTAGATACCGGAATCAGCCCCAGCATTTT
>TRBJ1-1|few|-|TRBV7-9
CASSFDGIRAFF
TGTGCCAGCAGCTTCGACGGCATAAGAGCTTTCTTT
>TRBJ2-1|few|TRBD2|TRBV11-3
CASSSGLAGFEQFF
TGTGCCAGCAGCTCGGGACTAGCGGGGTTTGAGCAGTTCTTC
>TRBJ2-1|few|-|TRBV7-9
CASSRGAGHNEQFF
TGTGCCAGCAGCAGGGGGGCAGGCCACAATGAGCAGTTCTTC
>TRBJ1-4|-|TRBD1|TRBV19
CASSIGGTENEKLFF
TGTGCCAGTAGTATCGGTGGGACAGAAAATGAAAAACTGTTTTTT
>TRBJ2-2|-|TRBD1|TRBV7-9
CASSSQGQTGELFF
TGTGCCAGCAGCTCACAGGGGCAAACCGGGGAGCTGTTTTTT
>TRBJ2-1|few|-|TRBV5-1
CASSLAGQGNNEQFF
TGCGCCAGCAGCTTGGCCGGTCAGGGTAACAATGAGCAGTTCTTC
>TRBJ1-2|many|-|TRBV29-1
CSVPWVAANYGYTF
TGCAGCGTCCCCTGGGTTGCAGCTAACTATGGCTACACCTTC
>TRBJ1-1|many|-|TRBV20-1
CSARVGTRDTEAFF
TGCAGTGCTAGAGTGGGGACTCGAGACACTGAAGCTTTCTTT
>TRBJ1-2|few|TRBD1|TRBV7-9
CASSLVGTGAGYTF
TGTGCCAGCAGCTTAGTTGGGACAGGGGCTGGCTACACCTTC
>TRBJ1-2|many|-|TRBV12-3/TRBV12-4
CASSFSTYYGYTF
TGTGCCAGCAGTTTCAGCACCTACTATGGCTACACCTTC
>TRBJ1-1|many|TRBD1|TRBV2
CASRGDRNTEAFF
TGTGCCAGCAGGGGGGACAGGAACACTGAAGCTTTCTTT